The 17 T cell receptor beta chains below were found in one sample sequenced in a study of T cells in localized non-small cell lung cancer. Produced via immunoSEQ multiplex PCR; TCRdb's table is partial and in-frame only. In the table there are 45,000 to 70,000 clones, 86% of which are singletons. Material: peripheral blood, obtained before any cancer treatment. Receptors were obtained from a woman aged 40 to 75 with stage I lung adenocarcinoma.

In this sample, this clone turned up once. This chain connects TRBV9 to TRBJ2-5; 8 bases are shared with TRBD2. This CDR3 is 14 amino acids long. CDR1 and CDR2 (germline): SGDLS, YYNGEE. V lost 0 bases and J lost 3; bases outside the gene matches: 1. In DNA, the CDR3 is TGTGCCAGCAGCGTAGCCGGGGGGGAAGAGACCCAGTACTTC. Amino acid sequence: CASSVAGGEETQYF.

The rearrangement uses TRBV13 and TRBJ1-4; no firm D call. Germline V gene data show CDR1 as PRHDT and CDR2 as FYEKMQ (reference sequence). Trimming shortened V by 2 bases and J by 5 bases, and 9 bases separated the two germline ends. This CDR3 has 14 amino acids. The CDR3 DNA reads TGTGCCAGCAGCTTACGGAGCCAGAATGAAAAACTGTTTTTT. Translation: CASSLRSQNEKLFF.

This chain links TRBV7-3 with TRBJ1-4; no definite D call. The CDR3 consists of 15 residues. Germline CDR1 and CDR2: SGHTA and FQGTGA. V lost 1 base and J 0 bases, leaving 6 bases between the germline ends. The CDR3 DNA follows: TGTGCCAGCAGCTTAAGTGGGGCAACTAATGAAAAACTGTTTTTT. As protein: CASSLSGATNEKLFF.

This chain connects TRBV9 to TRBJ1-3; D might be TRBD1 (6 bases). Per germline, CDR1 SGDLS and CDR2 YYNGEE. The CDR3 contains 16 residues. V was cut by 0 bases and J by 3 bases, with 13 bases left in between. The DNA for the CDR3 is TGTGCCAGCAGCGTAGAGCTGGGGGCTGGTGGAAACACCATATATTTT. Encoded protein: CASSVELGAGGNTIYF.

The CDR3 loop reads CASSSTGQSNQPQHF. In nucleotides, the CDR3 is TGTGCCAGCAGTTCCACCGGACAGAGCAATCAGCCCCAGCATTTT. The chain links TRBV7-9 to TRBJ1-5; perhaps TRBD1 as D (6 bases). Germline-derived CDR1 and CDR2 are SEHNR and FQNEAQ (reference sequence). The CDR3 has 15 residues. Trimming shortened V by 6 bases and J by 1 base, and 13 bases separated the two germline ends. The full variable domain, with the rest looked up from reference TRBV7-9 and TRBJ1-5, is DTGVSQNPRHKITKRGQNVTFRCDPISEHNRLYWYRQTLGQGPEFLTYFQNEAQLEKSRLLSDRFSAERPKGSFSTLEIQRTEQGDSAMYLCASSSTGQSNQPQHFGDGTRLSIL.

This CDR3 is CASSHQDQGLHPDLNTEAFF. In nucleotides, the CDR3 is TGTGCCAGCAGCCACCAGGACCAGGGTCTTCATCCGGACCTGAACACTGAAGCTTTCTTT. The V gene is TRBV7-3, the J gene TRBJ1-1; possible D gene TRBD1, 5 bases. The germline V gene has CDR1 SGHTA and CDR2 FQGTGA. The V end was cut by 5 bases, the J end by 0 bases, with 28 bases between. The CDR3 length is 20 residues.

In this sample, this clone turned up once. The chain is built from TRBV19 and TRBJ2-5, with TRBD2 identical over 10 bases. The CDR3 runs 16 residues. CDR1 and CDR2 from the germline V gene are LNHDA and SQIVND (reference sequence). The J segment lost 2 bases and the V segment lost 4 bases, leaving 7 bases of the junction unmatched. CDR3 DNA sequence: TGTGCCAGTAGTACCCTAGCGGGGGTAACTCAAGAGACCCAGTACTTC. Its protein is CASSTLAGVTQETQYF.

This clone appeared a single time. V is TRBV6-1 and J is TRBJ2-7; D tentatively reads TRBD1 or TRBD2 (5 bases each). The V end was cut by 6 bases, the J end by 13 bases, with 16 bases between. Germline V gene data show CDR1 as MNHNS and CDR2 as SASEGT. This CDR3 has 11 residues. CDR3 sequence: CASSEGWAGYF. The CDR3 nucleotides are TGTGCCAGCAGCGAGGGGTGGGCTGGATACTTC.

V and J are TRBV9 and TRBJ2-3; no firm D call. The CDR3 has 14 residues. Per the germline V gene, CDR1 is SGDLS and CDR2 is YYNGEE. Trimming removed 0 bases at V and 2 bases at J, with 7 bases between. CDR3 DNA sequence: TGTGCCAGCAGCGTAGCCGCTTTCACAGATACGCAGTATTTT. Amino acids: CASSVAAFTDTQYF.

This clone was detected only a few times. The CDR3 loop is CASSFTGGAQFF. The CDR3 nucleotides are TGTGCCAGCAGCTTTACAGGGGGTGCGCAGTTCTTC. J is TRBJ2-1 and V is TRBV7-2, with 8 bases that match TRBD1. Germline trimming cut 3 bases from V and 12 bases from J; bases unmatched to any gene: 4. The germline V gene encodes CDR1 SGHTA and CDR2 FQGNSA. The CDR3 sequence is 12 residues long. The full variable domain, its missing parts supplied by reference TRBV7-2 and TRBJ2-1, is GAGVSQSPSNKVTEKGKDVELRCDPISGHTALYWYRQSLGQGLEFLIYFQGNSAPDKSGLPSDRFSAERTGGSVSTLTIQRTQQEDSAVYLCASSFTGGAQFFGPGTRLTVL.

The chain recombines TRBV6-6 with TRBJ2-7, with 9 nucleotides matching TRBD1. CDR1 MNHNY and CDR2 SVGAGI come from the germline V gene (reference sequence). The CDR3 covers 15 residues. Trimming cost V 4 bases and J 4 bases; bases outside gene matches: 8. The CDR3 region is CASSLGQGYTYEQYF. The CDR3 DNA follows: TGTGCCAGCAGTTTGGGACAGGGCTACACGTACGAGCAGTACTTC.

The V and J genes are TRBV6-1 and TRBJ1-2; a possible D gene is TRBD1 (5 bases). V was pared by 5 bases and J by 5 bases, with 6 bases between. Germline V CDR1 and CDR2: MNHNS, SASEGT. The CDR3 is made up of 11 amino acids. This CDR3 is CASSPGYGYTF. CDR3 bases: TGTGCCAGCAGTCCAGGGTATGGCTACACCTTC.

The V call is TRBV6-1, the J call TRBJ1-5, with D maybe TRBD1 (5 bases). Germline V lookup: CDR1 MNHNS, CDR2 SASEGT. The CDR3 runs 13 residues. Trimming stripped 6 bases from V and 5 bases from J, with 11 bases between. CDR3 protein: CASRLLGDQPQHF. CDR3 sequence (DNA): TGTGCCAGCAGGTTACTGGGGGATCAGCCCCAGCATTTT.

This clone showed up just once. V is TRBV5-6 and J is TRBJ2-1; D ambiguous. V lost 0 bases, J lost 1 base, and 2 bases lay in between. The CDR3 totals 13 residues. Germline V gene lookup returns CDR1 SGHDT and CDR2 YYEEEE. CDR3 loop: CASSLGSYNEQFF. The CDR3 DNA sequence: TGTGCCAGCAGCTTGGGATCCTACAATGAGCAGTTCTTC.

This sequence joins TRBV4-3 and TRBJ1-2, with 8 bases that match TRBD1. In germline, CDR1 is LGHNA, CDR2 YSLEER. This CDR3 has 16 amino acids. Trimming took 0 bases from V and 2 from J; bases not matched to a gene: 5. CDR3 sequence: CASSQDLGTGNYGYTF. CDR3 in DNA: TGCGCCAGCAGCCAAGATTTAGGGACAGGCAACTATGGCTACACCTTC.

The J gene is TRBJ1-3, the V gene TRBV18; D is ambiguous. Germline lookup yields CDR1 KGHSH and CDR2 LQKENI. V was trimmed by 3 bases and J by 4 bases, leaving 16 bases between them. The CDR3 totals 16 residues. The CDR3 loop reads CASSPNPTAGGNTIYF. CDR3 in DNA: TGTGCCAGCTCACCGAACCCCACGGCGGGGGGAAACACCATATATTTT.

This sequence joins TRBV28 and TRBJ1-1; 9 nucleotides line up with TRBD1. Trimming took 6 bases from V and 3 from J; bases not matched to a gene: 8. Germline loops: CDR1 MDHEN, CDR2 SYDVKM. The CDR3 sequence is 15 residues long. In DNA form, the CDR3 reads TGTGCCAGCAGCACATATGGACAGGGGTACACTGAAGCTTTCTTT. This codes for CASSTYGQGYTEAFF.